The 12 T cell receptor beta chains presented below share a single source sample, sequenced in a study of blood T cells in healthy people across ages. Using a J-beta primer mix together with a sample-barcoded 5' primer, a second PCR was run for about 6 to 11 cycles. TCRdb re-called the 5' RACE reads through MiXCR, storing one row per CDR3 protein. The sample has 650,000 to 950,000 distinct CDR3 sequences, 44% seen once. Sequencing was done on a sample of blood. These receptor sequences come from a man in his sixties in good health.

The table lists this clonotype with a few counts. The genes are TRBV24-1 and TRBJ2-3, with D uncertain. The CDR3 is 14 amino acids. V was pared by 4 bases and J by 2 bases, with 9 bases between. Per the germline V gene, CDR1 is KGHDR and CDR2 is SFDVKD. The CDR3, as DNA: TGTGCCACCAGTGAAATTGGAGTCACAGATACGCAGTATTTT. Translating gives CATSEIGVTDTQYF.

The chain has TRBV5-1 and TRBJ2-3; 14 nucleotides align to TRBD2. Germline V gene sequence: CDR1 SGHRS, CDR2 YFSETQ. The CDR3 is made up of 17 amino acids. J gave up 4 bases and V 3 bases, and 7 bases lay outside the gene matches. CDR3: CASSSSSTSGGADTQYF. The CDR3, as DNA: TGCGCCAGCAGCTCTAGCTCGACTAGCGGGGGGGCAGATACGCAGTATTTT.

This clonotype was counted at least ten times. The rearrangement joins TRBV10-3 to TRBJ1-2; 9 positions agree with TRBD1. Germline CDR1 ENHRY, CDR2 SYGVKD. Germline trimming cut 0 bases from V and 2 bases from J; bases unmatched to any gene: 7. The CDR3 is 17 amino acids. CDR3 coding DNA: TGTGCCATCAGTGAGTCGGAGACAGGGGGAGGAAACTATGGCTACACCTTC. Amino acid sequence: CAISESETGGGNYGYTF.

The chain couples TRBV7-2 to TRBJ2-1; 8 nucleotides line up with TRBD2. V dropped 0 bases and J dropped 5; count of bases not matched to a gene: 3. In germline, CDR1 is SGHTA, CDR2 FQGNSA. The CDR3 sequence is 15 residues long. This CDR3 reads CASSLARGAHNEQFF. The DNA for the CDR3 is TGTGCCAGCAGCTTAGCGCGGGGGGCCCACAATGAGCAGTTCTTC.

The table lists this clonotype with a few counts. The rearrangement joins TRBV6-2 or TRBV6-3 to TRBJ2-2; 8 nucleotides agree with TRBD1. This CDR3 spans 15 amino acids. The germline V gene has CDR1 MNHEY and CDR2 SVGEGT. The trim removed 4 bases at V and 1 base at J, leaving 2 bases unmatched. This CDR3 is CASSSDRVNTGELFF. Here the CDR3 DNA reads TGTGCCAGCAGTTCGGACAGGGTGAACACCGGGGAGCTGTTTTTT.

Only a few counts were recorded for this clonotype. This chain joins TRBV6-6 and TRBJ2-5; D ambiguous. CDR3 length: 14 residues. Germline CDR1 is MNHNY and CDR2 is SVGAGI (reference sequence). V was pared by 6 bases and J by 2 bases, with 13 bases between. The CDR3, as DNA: TGTGCCAGCAGCCCCCTGGATTGGCAAGAGACCCAGTACTTC. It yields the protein CASSPLDWQETQYF.

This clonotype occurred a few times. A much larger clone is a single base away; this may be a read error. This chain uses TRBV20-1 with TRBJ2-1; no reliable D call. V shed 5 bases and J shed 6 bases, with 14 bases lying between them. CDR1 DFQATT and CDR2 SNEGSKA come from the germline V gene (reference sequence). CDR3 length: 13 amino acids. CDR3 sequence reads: CSARRWQSNEQFF. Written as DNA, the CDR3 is TGCAGTGCTCGGCGGTGGCAGTCCAATGAGCAGTTCTTC.

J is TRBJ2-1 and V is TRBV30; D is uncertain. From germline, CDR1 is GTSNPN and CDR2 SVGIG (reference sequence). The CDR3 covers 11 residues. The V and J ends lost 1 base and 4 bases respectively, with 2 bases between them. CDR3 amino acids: CAWSGYNEQFF. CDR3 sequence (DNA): TGTGCCTGGAGTGGTTACAATGAGCAGTTCTTC. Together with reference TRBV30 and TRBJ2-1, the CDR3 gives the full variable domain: SQTIHQWPATLVQPVGSPLSLECTVEGTSNPNLYWYRQAAGRGLQLLFYSVGIGQISSEVPQNLSASRPQDRQFILSSKKLLLSDSGFYLCAWSGYNEQFFGPGTRLTVL.

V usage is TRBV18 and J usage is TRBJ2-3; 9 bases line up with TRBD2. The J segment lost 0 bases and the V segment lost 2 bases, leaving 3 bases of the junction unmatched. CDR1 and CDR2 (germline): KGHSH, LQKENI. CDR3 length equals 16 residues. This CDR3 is CASSPASGASTDTQYF. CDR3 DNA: TGTGCCAGCTCACCAGCTAGCGGGGCTAGCACAGATACGCAGTATTTT.

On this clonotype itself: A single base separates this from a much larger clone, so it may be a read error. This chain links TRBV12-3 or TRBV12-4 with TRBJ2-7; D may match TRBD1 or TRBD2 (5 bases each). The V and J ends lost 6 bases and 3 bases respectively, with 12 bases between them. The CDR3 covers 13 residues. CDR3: CASSRGRHYEQYF. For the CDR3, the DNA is TGTGCCAGCAGCCGGGGACGGCACTACGAGCAGTACTTC.

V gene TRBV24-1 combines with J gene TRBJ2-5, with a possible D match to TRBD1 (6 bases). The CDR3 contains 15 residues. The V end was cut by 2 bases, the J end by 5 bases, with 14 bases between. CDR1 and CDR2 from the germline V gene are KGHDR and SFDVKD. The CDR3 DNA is TGTGCCACCAGTGATTACGGCAGGGGAACGGAGACCCAGTACTTC. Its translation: CATSDYGRGTETQYF.

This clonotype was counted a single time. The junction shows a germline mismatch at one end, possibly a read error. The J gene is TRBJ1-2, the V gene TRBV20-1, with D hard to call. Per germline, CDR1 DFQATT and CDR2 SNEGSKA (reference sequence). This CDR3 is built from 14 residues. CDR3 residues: CSARDAAEGYDYTF. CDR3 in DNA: TGCAGTGCTAGAGATGCGGCAGAAGGCTATGACTACACCTTC.